These 27 T cell receptor beta chains were all obtained from the same sample, sequenced in a study of blood T cells in healthy people across ages. Then a second PCR, running about 7 to 11 cycles, was carried out with a sample-barcoded 5' primer and a J-beta primer mix. TCRdb reprocessed the 5' RACE reads with MiXCR, giving one entry per CDR3 protein. The sample holds nearly 800,000 distinct CDR3 sequences, roughly 25% seen once. These sequences were also reported in another study, on T cells of mothers and their children.

Sequencing was done on a sample of blood. The receptors shown here come from a boy between 10 and 17 years old in good health.

In its sample, this clonotype was seen a few times. The chain has TRBV7-6 and TRBJ2-3; 10 nucleotides align to TRBD2. CDR1 and CDR2 (germline): SGHVS, FNYEAQ. The CDR3 spans 16 residues. The V gene end was trimmed by 6 bases and the J gene end by 4 bases; junction bases not matched to a gene: 10. CDR3 in amino acids: CASSPTGTSVADTQYF. The CDR3 nucleotides are TGTGCCAGCAGTCCCACCGGGACTAGCGTCGCAGATACGCAGTATTTT.

This clonotype has just a few counts. V gene TRBV4-3 combines with J gene TRBJ1-3; the D is unclear. The CDR3 consists of 16 residues. Germline V gene sequence: CDR1 LGHNA, CDR2 YSLEER. The V end lost 1 base, the J end lost 0 bases, and 10 bases lay between the germline ends. Here the CDR3 DNA reads TGCGCCAGCAGCCAAGGAAGGGTAATCTCTGGAAACACCATATATTTT. Amino acid sequence: CASSQGRVISGNTIYF.

The rearrangement uses TRBV5-1 and TRBJ1-4; D is undetermined. Trimming took off 3 bases at V and 8 bases at J, with 14 bases between the two ends. The CDR3 sequence is 14 residues long. Germline V gene data show CDR1 as SGHRS and CDR2 as YFSETQ. The CDR3: CASSSPPAEEKLFF. The CDR3 coding sequence is TGCGCCAGCAGCTCACCACCGGCCGAAGAAAAACTGTTTTTT.

The V call is TRBV20-1, the J call TRBJ2-3, with D maybe TRBD2 (5 bases). The CDR3 extends over 16 amino acids. V lost 5 bases to trimming and J lost 0 bases, with 18 bases between them. Germline assignment: CDR1 DFQATT and CDR2 SNEGSKA (reference sequence). This CDR3 reads CSAPQHSVVSTDTQYF. CDR3 bases: TGCAGTGCTCCACAACATAGCGTGGTCAGCACAGATACGCAGTATTTT.

This chain joins TRBV6-5 and TRBJ2-5; 8 nucleotides agree with TRBD1. Losses at the gene ends were 5 bases for V and 4 bases for J; bases not matched to a gene: 6. This CDR3 region has 14 residues. Germline values: CDR1 MNHEY, CDR2 SVGAGI. CDR3 sequence: CASSASGGSETQYF. The CDR3 coding sequence is TGTGCCAGCAGTGCGTCAGGGGGCTCAGAGACCCAGTACTTC.

CDR3 nucleotide sequence: TGTGCCAGCAGATCCCGGGACAGGGGGCTGTCCGATACGCAGTATTTT. Protein: CASRSRDRGLSDTQYF. The V and J genes are TRBV6-6 and TRBJ2-3, with 12 bases aligning to TRBD1. Trimming at V came to 6 bases and at J to 6 bases, leaving 10 bases not matched to a gene. The CDR3 has 16 residues. The germline CDR1 and CDR2 sequences are MNHNY and SVGAGI (reference sequence).

This chain joins TRBV12-3 or TRBV12-4 and TRBJ1-4; D is unclear. V lost 5 bases and J 0 bases, leaving 22 bases between the germline ends. The CDR3 consists of 19 residues. Here the CDR3 DNA reads TGTGCCAGCAGTCGCAAAGGGCGGGGAGTAGTTGCAACTAATGAAAAACTGTTTTTT. It is translated as CASSRKGRGVVATNEKLFF.

This sequence joins TRBV4-2 and TRBJ2-5; no clear D. The CDR3 length is 13 residues. V gave up 2 bases and J gave up 5 bases, with 9 bases separating them. CDR1 is LGHNA and CDR2 is YNFKEQ in the germline V gene. The CDR3 DNA is TGTGCCAGCAGCCAACATTGGGCGGAGACCCAGTACTTC. Residues: CASSQHWAETQYF.

The chain uses TRBV5-1 and TRBJ1-4, with D maybe TRBD1 (6 bases). The CDR3 has 15 residues. Germline CDR1 is SGHRS and CDR2 is YFSETQ. Trimming removed 5 bases at V and 2 bases at J, with 13 bases between. The CDR3 here is CASRGAGATNEKLFF. The DNA of the CDR3 is TGCGCCAGCAGGGGTGCGGGGGCGACTAATGAAAAACTGTTTTTT.

The chain couples TRBV28 to TRBJ2-1, with a possible D match to TRBD1 (6 bases). The germline V and J ends were trimmed by 7 bases and 4 bases, with 17 bases remaining between them. Germline V gives CDR1 MDHEN, CDR2 SYDVKM. The CDR3 length is 15 residues. The CDR3 region is CASTSPGHLYNEQFF. For the CDR3, the DNA is TGTGCCAGCACATCCCCGGGACATCTGTACAATGAGCAGTTCTTC.

This clonotype showed up just a few times. The rearrangement links TRBV6-5 to TRBJ2-3; D ambiguous. V lost 8 bases and J lost 4, with 10 bases in between. The CDR3 sequence is 12 residues long. CDR1 and CDR2 (germline): MNHEY, SVGAGI. DNA of the CDR3: TGTGCCAGCGGAGAGAGCGCAGATACGCAGTATTTT. Protein sequence: CASGESADTQYF.

The genes are TRBV29-1 and TRBJ2-3, with TRBD2 identical over 15 bases. CDR3 length: 15 amino acids. The germline CDR1 and CDR2 sequences are SQVTM and ANQGSEA. V trimming: 7 bases; J trimming: 0 bases; junction bases outside the gene matches: 2. CDR3 DNA sequence: TGCAGCGCCGGACTAGCGGGAGGGAGCACAGATACGCAGTATTTT. Amino acid sequence: CSAGLAGGSTDTQYF.

This clonotype turned up a few times. The genes are TRBV5-1 and TRBJ1-4; possibly TRBD1 for D (6 bases). The CDR3 consists of 15 residues. Between the trimmed V and J ends, which lost 4 bases and 0 bases, there was a span of 10 bases. Germline V gene lookup returns CDR1 SGHRS and CDR2 YFSETQ. CDR3 nucleotides: TGCGCCAGCAGCCAGGGGCCTGCAACTAATGAAAAACTGTTTTTT. Its translation is CASSQGPATNEKLFF. The full variable domain, with the rest looked up from reference TRBV5-1 and TRBJ1-4, is KAGVTQTPRYLIKTRGQQVTLSCSPISGHRSVSWYQQTPGQGLQFLFEYFSETQRNKGNFPGRFSGRQFSNSRSEMNVSTLELGDSALYLCASSQGPATNEKLFFGSGTQLSVL.

This clonotype was seen a handful of times. The V call is TRBV20-1, the J call TRBJ2-3; D is possibly TRBD1 (6 bases). The germline V gene encodes CDR1 DFQATT and CDR2 SNEGSKA (reference sequence). The germline V and J ends were trimmed by 2 bases and 2 bases, with 20 bases remaining between them. The CDR3 covers 17 residues. CDR3 sequence: CSARPPTGLWVTDTQYF. The DNA of the CDR3 is TGCAGTGCTAGACCCCCGACAGGTTTGTGGGTCACAGATACGCAGTATTTT.

The chain is built from TRBV7-9 and TRBJ1-1; no reliable D call. Trimming took off 1 base at V and 4 bases at J, with 13 bases between the two ends. From germline, CDR1 is SEHNR and CDR2 FQNEAQ (reference sequence). This CDR3 is 15 amino acids long. The CDR3 is CASSLVVGESTEAFF. DNA for the CDR3: TGTGCCAGCAGCTTAGTGGTGGGAGAAAGCACTGAAGCTTTCTTT.

This clonotype was recorded a few times. CDR3: CSVALWGSGNTIYF. As DNA, the CDR3 is TGCAGCGTTGCTCTTTGGGGATCTGGAAACACCATATATTTT. The rearrangement uses TRBV29-1 and TRBJ1-3, with D hard to call. This CDR3 region has 14 residues. Germline V CDR1 and CDR2: SQVTM, ANQGSEA. Trimming stripped 4 bases from V and 1 base from J, with 11 bases between.

The V gene is TRBV3-1, the J gene TRBJ1-1; D is uncertain. The CDR3 is made up of 12 amino acids. Germline V gene sequence: CDR1 LGHDT, CDR2 YNNKEL (reference sequence). Deletions cut 4 bases from V and 4 bases from J, with 7 bases between. The CDR3: CASSRWSTEAFF. The CDR3 DNA is TGTGCCAGCAGCCGATGGTCCACTGAAGCTTTCTTT.

In this sample, this clonotype turned up a few times. The chain links TRBV29-1 to TRBJ1-2; no clear D. Trimming left V 3 bases short and J 0 bases short, with 14 bases between. The CDR3 runs 15 residues. The germline CDR1 and CDR2 sequences are SQVTM and ANQGSEA. For the CDR3, the DNA is TGCAGCGTTGATTCATCAGGAAAGGCTAACTATGGCTACACCTTC. Its translation is CSVDSSGKANYGYTF.

This clonotype was recorded at least ten times. DNA for the CDR3: TGTGCCATCTCGGCCGACAGAGAGACCCAGTACTTC. It translates to CAISADRETQYF. The chain combines TRBV10-3 with TRBJ2-5, with a tentative D call TRBD1 (5 bases). The CDR3 is made up of 12 amino acids. CDR1 and CDR2 from the germline V gene are ENHRY and SYGVKD. The V and J ends lost 8 bases and 4 bases respectively, with 11 bases between them.

The chain combines TRBV10-3 with TRBJ1-4, with 7 nucleotides matching TRBD1. The CDR3 runs to 14 residues. Germline V gene lookup returns CDR1 ENHRY and CDR2 SYGVKD. J lost 0 bases, V lost 6 bases, and 1 base had no gene match. In DNA form, the CDR3 reads TGTGCCATCAGCACAGGGGCAACTAATGAAAAACTGTTTTTT. Protein sequence: CAISTGATNEKLFF.

This clonotype was detected a few times. The V and J genes are TRBV7-8 and TRBJ2-7, with 14 bases identical to TRBD2. Germline CDR1 is SGHVS and CDR2 is FQNEAQ. Unmatched junction bases numbered 2, after V lost 1 base and J lost 0 bases. This CDR3 is 17 amino acids long. CDR3 loop: CASSLGGLAGASYEQYF. CDR3 sequence (DNA): TGTGCCAGCAGCTTAGGGGGACTAGCGGGGGCCTCCTACGAGCAGTACTTC. The complete variable domain, with remaining parts taken from reference TRBV7-8 and TRBJ2-7, reads GAGVSQSPRYKVAKRGQDVALRCDPISGHVSLFWYQQALGQGPEFLTYFQNEAQLDKSGLPSDRFFAERPEGSVSTLKIQRTQQEDSAVYLCASSLGGLAGASYEQYFGPGTRLTVT.

The chain couples TRBV5-6 to TRBJ2-7, with TRBD2 as a possible D gene (6 bases). The V gene lost 0 bases and the J gene lost 6 bases, with 10 bases spanning the gap. Germline V lookup: CDR1 SGHDT, CDR2 YYEEEE. The CDR3 sequence is 13 residues long. CDR3 amino acids: CASSLVASVEQYF. CDR3 nucleotides: TGTGCCAGCAGCTTGGTAGCTAGCGTCGAGCAGTACTTC.

This sequence joins TRBV6-5 and TRBJ1-5; D perhaps matches TRBD1 (6 bases). Germline CDR1 is MNHEY and CDR2 is SVGAGI. This CDR3 contains 14 residues. Trimming left V 6 bases short and J 4 bases short, with 13 bases between. CDR3: CASSLYRDNQPQHF. The CDR3 DNA sequence: TGTGCCAGCAGCCTTTACAGGGATAATCAGCCCCAGCATTTT.

This chain joins TRBV29-1 and TRBJ2-7, with D maybe TRBD2 (5 bases). Germline V CDR1 and CDR2: SQVTM, ANQGSEA. The CDR3 has 12 amino acids. V gave up 5 bases and J gave up 2 bases, with 10 bases separating them. CDR3 bases: TGCAGCGTTAGTGACTATACCTACGAGCAGTACTTC. Translation gives CSVSDYTYEQYF.

A few counts support this clonotype. The J gene is TRBJ2-7, the V gene TRBV20-1; TRBD1 might be the D (6 bases). In germline, CDR1 is DFQATT, CDR2 SNEGSKA (reference sequence). With 5 bases removed from V and 1 base from J, the gap between germline ends came to 18 bases. The CDR3 is 15 amino acids. CDR3 sequence reads: CSAERKGVGSYEQYF. The CDR3 coding sequence is TGCAGTGCTGAGCGGAAGGGGGTAGGATCCTACGAGCAGTACTTC.

This clonotype was picked up a small number of times. The gene calls are TRBV2 and TRBJ2-7; the D gene is possibly TRBD1 (7 bases). Germline loops: CDR1 SNHLY, CDR2 FYNNEI. The CDR3 is made up of 15 amino acids. V was cut by 4 bases and J by 5 bases, with 18 bases left in between. The chain's CDR3 is CASSVPRGERNEQYF. The CDR3 nucleotides read TGTGCCAGCAGTGTTCCCAGGGGGGAGAGGAACGAGCAGTACTTC.

The chain is built from TRBV4-2 and TRBJ1-3; D not certain. There are 14 residues in the CDR3. Germline CDR1 LGHNA, CDR2 YNFKEQ. Between the trimmed V and J ends, which lost 0 bases and 2 bases, there was a span of 5 bases. The CDR3 nucleotides read TGTGCCAGCAGCCAAGAACATACTGGAAACACCATATATTTT. Its protein product is CASSQEHTGNTIYF.